Listed here are 20 T cell receptor beta chains from one sample, sequenced in a study of blood T cell repertoires in COVID-19. Repertoires were generated with immunoSEQ multiplex PCR, while TCRdb's copy carries only in-frame clones and drops some. The sample contains roughly 220,000 clones, 88% of which appear only once. Sequenced input: PBMCs or T cells enriched from blood (not recorded which). The source of these receptors is a woman aged 50 to 65 with acute COVID-19.

The J gene is TRBJ2-7, the V gene TRBV15; TRBD1 matches 9 bases. V was clipped by 4 bases and J by 5 bases; unmatched bases: 12. Per germline, CDR1 LNHNV and CDR2 YYDKDF (reference sequence). The CDR3 covers 16 residues. The CDR3: CATSNYPGQGDNEQYF. The CDR3 nucleotides read TGTGCCACCAGCAATTACCCGGGACAGGGTGACAACGAGCAGTACTTC.

Only one count was recorded for this clone. The chain has TRBV6-5 and TRBJ2-7; TRBD2 agrees at 8 bases. The CDR3 contains 14 residues. Germline assignment: CDR1 MNHEY and CDR2 SVGAGI. V lost 6 bases, J lost 11 bases, and 15 bases stayed unmatched. CDR3 amino acids: CASSQTSDGSHKYF. The CDR3 DNA reads as TGTGCCAGCAGCCAGACTAGCGACGGGAGTCACAAGTACTTC.

The rearrangement uses TRBV28 and TRBJ2-7; possible D gene TRBD2, 5 bases. The V gene lost 10 bases and the J gene lost 2 bases, with 18 bases spanning the gap. The CDR3 length is 14 residues. Germline CDR1 MDHEN, CDR2 SYDVKM. In nucleotides, the CDR3 is TGTGCCACCTATACTCCTGCGCGGGCCTACGAGCAGTACTTC. Protein: CATYTPARAYEQYF.

The V call is TRBV11-2, the J call TRBJ1-1, with a tentative D call TRBD1 (6 bases). The V end lost 5 bases, the J end lost 1 base, and 17 bases lay between the germline ends. Germline V gives CDR1 SGHAT, CDR2 FQNNGV. The CDR3 runs 16 residues. CDR3 residues: CASSVRSGAENTEAFF. For the CDR3, the DNA is TGTGCCAGCAGCGTCCGTTCAGGGGCCGAGAACACTGAAGCTTTCTTT.

The gene calls are TRBV3-1 (or the pseudogene TRBV3-2) and TRBJ2-6, with a weak D call TRBD2 (5 bases). Germline V lookup: CDR1 LGHDT, CDR2 YNNKEL (reference sequence). CDR3 length: 17 amino acids. The V and J ends lost 0 bases and 0 bases respectively, with 9 bases between them. The CDR3, as DNA: TGTGCCAGCAGCCAAGATGTCCGGGGCTCTGGGGCCAACGTCCTGACTTTC. It codes for CASSQDVRGSGANVLTF.

This clone was observed a few times. This rearrangement joins TRBV30 to TRBJ1-2; D uncertain. CDR3 length: 13 amino acids. Between the trimmed V and J ends, which lost 2 bases and 4 bases, there was a span of 11 bases. Germline V gives CDR1 GTSNPN, CDR2 SVGIG (reference sequence). In nucleotides, the CDR3 is TGTGCCTGGAGTCCTCACACCGTCTATGGCTACACCTTC. It is translated as CAWSPHTVYGYTF.

This clone occurred once. The gene calls are TRBV14 and TRBJ2-2; maybe TRBD2 (7 bases). V was cut by 8 bases and J by 5 bases, with 21 bases left in between. The CDR3 covers 16 residues. Germline assignment: CDR1 SGHDN and CDR2 FVKESK. The CDR3 coding sequence is TGTGCCAGCTATCTCTCGGGGGGCGCAAGGACCGGGGAGCTGTTTTTT. Translation: CASYLSGGARTGELFF.

The chain couples TRBV6-1 to TRBJ2-7; no firm D call. Trimming pared 2 bases from V and 0 bases from J, leaving 8 bases between. The CDR3 covers 14 residues. The germline V gene has CDR1 MNHNS and CDR2 SASEGT. The CDR3 DNA reads as TGTGCCAGCAGTGAAATTAGATACTCCTACGAGCAGTACTTC. This translates into CASSEIRYSYEQYF.

The V call is TRBV4-1, the J call TRBJ2-7; possible D gene TRBD2, 7 bases. Trimming stripped 3 bases from V and 2 bases from J, with 11 bases between. Germline CDR1 MGHRA, CDR2 YSYEKL. The length of the CDR3 is 14 residues. This CDR3 reads CASSQQRDTYEQYF. As DNA, the CDR3 is TGCGCCAGCAGCCAGCAGCGGGACACCTACGAGCAGTACTTC.

This clone was detected only once. The rearrangement uses TRBV10-3 and TRBJ2-2; D uncertain. Germline V CDR1 and CDR2: ENHRY, SYGVKD. V was cut by 6 bases and J by 4 bases, with 6 bases left in between. The CDR3 is 12 amino acids. CDR3 loop: CAIRSLTGELFF. CDR3 DNA sequence: TGTGCCATCAGATCCCTCACCGGGGAGCTGTTTTTT.

A remark on this clone: Other DNA sequences in the sample encode the same CDR3. The chain links TRBV19 to TRBJ2-7; 14 positions agree with TRBD2. Germline trimming cut 5 bases from V and 5 bases from J; bases unmatched to any gene: 5. CDR1 is LNHDA, CDR2 SQIVND, per germline (reference sequence). The CDR3 is 15 amino acids. For the CDR3, the DNA is TGTGCCAGTAGTGTGGGACTAGCGGGAGTCAACGAGCAGTACTTC. Amino acids: CASSVGLAGVNEQYF.

The chain carries TRBV7-8 and TRBJ2-7; 8 bases map to TRBD2. V lost 3 bases and J lost 0; bases outside the gene matches: 4. CDR1 is SGHVS and CDR2 is FQNEAQ in the germline V gene. The CDR3 extends over 15 amino acids. In DNA, the CDR3 is TGTGCCAGCAGCTTCCCAAGCGGGAGCTCCTACGAGCAGTACTTC. Its translation: CASSFPSGSSYEQYF.

This clone has just a few counts. The CDR3 loop is CASSLTGSGRSTDTQYF. The CDR3 DNA follows: TGTGCCAGCAGCTTAACCGGCAGCGGGAGGTCTACAGATACGCAGTATTTT. The chain is built from TRBV7-2 and TRBJ2-3; 9 positions match TRBD2. This CDR3 is built from 17 residues. Germline V gene sequence: CDR1 SGHTA, CDR2 FQGNSA. The J segment lost 3 bases and the V segment lost 2 bases, leaving 9 bases of the junction unmatched.

The rearrangement joins TRBV2 to TRBJ2-5; the match to TRBD2 covers 16 bases. Looked up from germline, CDR1 is SNHLY and CDR2 is FYNNEI. The CDR3 length is 18 residues. V dropped 7 bases and J dropped 1; count of bases not matched to a gene: 9. Written as DNA, the CDR3 is TGTGCCAGCAAGGTGGGACTAGCGGGAGGGGTGATCCAAGAGACCCAGTACTTC. Its translation: CASKVGLAGGVIQETQYF.

Of note for this clone: Germline is not matched at one junction end, which may reflect a read error. The rearrangement links TRBV7-7 to TRBJ2-7, with no clear D. The germline V gene has CDR1 SSHAT and CDR2 FNYEAQ (reference sequence). This CDR3 is 13 amino acids long. CDR3 region: CASSLAGHSGQYF. As DNA, the CDR3 is TGTGCTAGCAGCTTAGCTGGCCACTCGGGGCAGTACTTC.

The DNA for the CDR3 is TGTGCCAGCAGTCGAGGGACAGGGATTAGCAATCAGCCCCAGCATTTT. The encoded protein is CASSRGTGISNQPQHF. The rearrangement links TRBV27 to TRBJ1-5, with TRBD1 identical over 9 bases. V shed 5 bases, J shed 0 bases, and the junction held 5 bases outside the gene matches. The CDR3 length is 16 residues. The germline gives CDR1 MNHEY, CDR2 SMNVEV (reference sequence).

This chain uses TRBV6-5 with TRBJ1-6; 7 bases line up with TRBD1. The CDR3 consists of 14 residues. Per the germline V gene, CDR1 is MNHEY and CDR2 is SVGAGI. The ends lost 4 bases at V and 9 bases at J; junction bases unmatched: 6. The CDR3 DNA sequence: TGTGCCAGCAGTTCCAAGACAGGGCCTTCACCCCTCCACTTT. This encodes CASSSKTGPSPLHF.

The V and J genes are TRBV5-1 and TRBJ2-1, with D tentatively TRBD2 (6 bases). Germline values: CDR1 SGHRS, CDR2 YFSETQ. The length of the CDR3 is 15 residues. V was shortened by 0 bases and J by 10 bases, with 17 bases between the two germline ends. Written as DNA, the CDR3 is TGCGCCAGCAGCTTGGGGGTAGAGACTAGTTCGGAGCAGTTCTTC. Its translation: CASSLGVETSSEQFF.

The V gene is TRBV3-1 (or the pseudogene TRBV3-2), the J gene TRBJ2-4; TRBD1 agrees at 7 bases. CDR3 length: 16 amino acids. Per germline, CDR1 LGHDT and CDR2 YNNKEL (reference sequence). V was pared by 5 bases and J by 0 bases, with 7 bases of the junction left unmatched. In DNA, the CDR3 is TGTGCCAGCAGCAAGAGGGACAGCGTAGCCAAAAACATTCAGTACTTC. Residues: CASSKRDSVAKNIQYF.

V gene TRBV7-3 combines with J gene TRBJ2-1, with 10 bases matching TRBD1. J gave up 2 bases and V 8 bases, and 0 bases lay outside the gene matches. Germline CDR1 is SGHTA and CDR2 is FQGTGA. The CDR3 has 13 amino acids. The CDR3 DNA follows: TGTGCCAGCGGGACAGGGGCCTACAATGAGCAGTTCTTC. This encodes CASGTGAYNEQFF.